This T cell receptor (beta chain) was retrieved from a study of CD8 T cells in ankylosing spondylitis. The study's findings and limits: Disease-linked clones had a CD8+ phenotype and relatively low frequency in peripheral blood.

This CDR3 is built from 15 residues. V gave up 4 bases and J gave up 1 base; unmatched junction bases: 4. Germline CDR1 is SGHDT and CDR2 is YYEEEE. In the case of this clonotype: What it recognizes is unknown.

TCRdb re-called the 5' RACE reads with MiXCR, one entry per CDR3 protein. The sample yields 300,000 to 400,000 distinct CDR3 sequences, around 20% seen once. What was sequenced was blood, either unsorted or a sorted T cell fraction (not recorded which). The origin of this receptor is a male donor with ankylosing spondylitis or in good health (not recorded which). The gene calls are TRBV5-6 and TRBJ2-1, with TRBD1 matching over 8 bases. The CDR3 loop is CASSLWTGSYNEQFF. The CDR3 region has the DNA TGTGCCAGCAGCCTCTGGACAGGGTCCTACAATGAGCAGTTCTTC.